The present T cell receptor (beta chain) was sequenced within a study of T cell responses to AZD1222 COVID-19 vaccine. Whole-study results and caveats: Of spike-specific TCRs, nearly half reportedly target regions left unmutated in variants. Spike regions recognized by vaccine-associated CD4 TCRs spanned the protein, led by 160-218 and 743-854. Once two AZD1222 doses were given, Spike-specific TCR breadth and depth went up.

Details on this clone: The antigen is not known. At one end, the junction sequence differs from germline, possibly due to a read error.

Germline-derived CDR1 and CDR2 are SNHLY and FYNNEI. This CDR3 is 14 amino acids long. Only in-frame clones appear in the TCRdb table, and some are missing; sequencing was by immunoSEQ multiplex PCR. The sample consists of 95,000 to 100,000 clones, around 87% of them appearing once. Sequencing used peripheral blood, obtained 28 days after the second AZD1222 dose. The chain carries TRBV2 and TRBJ1-1; 10 bases fit TRBD1. The source is an adult who received the AZD1222 COVID-19 vaccine. CDR3 amino acids: CTSRGDRGNTEAFF. CDR3 DNA sequence: TGTACCAGCAGAGGGGACAGGGGAAACACTGAAGCTTTCTTT.